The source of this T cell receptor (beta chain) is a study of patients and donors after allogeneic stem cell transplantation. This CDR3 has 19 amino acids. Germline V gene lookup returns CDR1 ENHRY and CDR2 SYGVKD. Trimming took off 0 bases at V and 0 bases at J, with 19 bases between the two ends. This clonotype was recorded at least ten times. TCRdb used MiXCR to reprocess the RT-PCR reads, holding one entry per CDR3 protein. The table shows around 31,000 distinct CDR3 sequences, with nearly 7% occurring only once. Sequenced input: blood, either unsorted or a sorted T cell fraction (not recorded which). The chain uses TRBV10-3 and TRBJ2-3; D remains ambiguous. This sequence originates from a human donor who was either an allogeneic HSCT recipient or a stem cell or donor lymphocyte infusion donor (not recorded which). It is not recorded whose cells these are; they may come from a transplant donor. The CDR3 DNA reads TGTGCCATCAGTGAGTCAGTCAACATAAACTACGCTAGCACAGATACGCAGTATTTT. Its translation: CAISESVNINYASTDTQYF.